This T cell receptor beta chain was documented in a study of regulatory T cells in long-lasting Graves disease. Study overall: In persistent Graves' disease, antithyroid drugs had been taken for over 5 years and TSH receptor antibodies stayed positive.

Arm-PCR of CDR3 regions with iRepertoire HTBI primers generated TCR beta libraries. TCRdb used MiXCR to reprocess the multiplex PCR reads, holding one entry per CDR3 protein. Among roughly 400,000 distinct CDR3 sequences listed, roughly 23% were seen once. This CDR3 has 16 amino acids. With 5 bases clipped from V and 6 bases from J, the junction kept 12 bases outside the gene matches. CDR1 and CDR2 from the germline V gene are SGHAT and FQNNGV. As for time point: persistent/refractory GD, antithyroid drugs over 5 years with positive TRAb. With RNA extracted from PBMCs as input, the TCR library was made. Under American Thyroid Association guidelines, Graves' disease was diagnosed. Xi'an, China, was home to the endocrinology department that provided patients. The authors drew approximately 9 milliliters of peripheral blood into EDTA tubes.

This receptor was taken from a female donor with Graves disease. Here the sequenced sample was peripheral blood mononuclear cells (PBMCs), taken when the disease was refractory, from a patient treated with antithyroid drugs. The V gene is TRBV11-2, the J gene TRBJ2-3; 9 nucleotides agree with TRBD2. CDR3 DNA: TGTGCCAGCAGCCTCCGACTAGCGGAAAGTGCTGATACGCAGTATTTT. Translated, it gives CASSLRLAESADTQYF.